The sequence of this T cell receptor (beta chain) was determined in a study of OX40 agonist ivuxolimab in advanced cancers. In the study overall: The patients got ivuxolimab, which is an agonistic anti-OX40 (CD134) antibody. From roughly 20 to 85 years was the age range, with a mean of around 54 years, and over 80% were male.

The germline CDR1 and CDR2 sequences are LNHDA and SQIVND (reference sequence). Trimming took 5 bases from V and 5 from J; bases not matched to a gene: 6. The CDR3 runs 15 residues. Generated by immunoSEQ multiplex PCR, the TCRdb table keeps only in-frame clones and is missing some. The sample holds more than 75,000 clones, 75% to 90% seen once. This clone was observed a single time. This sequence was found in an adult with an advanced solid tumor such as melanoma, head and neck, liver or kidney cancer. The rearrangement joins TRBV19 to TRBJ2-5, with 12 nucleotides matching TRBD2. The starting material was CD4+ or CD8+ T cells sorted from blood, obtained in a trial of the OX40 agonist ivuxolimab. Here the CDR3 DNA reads TGTGCCAGTAGTTCTACTAGCGGGGGGCGGGAGACCCAGTACTTC. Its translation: CASSSTSGGRETQYF.